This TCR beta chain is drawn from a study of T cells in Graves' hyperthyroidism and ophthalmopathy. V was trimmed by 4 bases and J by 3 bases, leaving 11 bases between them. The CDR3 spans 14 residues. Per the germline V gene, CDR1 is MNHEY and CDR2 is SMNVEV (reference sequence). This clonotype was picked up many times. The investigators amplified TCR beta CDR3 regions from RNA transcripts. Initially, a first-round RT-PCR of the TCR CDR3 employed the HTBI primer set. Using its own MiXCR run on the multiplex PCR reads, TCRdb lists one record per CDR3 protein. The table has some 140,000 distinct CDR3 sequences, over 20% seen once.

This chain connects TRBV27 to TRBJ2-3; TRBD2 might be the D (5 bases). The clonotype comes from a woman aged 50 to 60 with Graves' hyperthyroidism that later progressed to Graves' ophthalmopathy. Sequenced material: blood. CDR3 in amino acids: CASSSRAETDTQYF. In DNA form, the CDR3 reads TGTGCCAGCAGTTCCCGAGCGGAGACAGATACGCAGTATTTT.